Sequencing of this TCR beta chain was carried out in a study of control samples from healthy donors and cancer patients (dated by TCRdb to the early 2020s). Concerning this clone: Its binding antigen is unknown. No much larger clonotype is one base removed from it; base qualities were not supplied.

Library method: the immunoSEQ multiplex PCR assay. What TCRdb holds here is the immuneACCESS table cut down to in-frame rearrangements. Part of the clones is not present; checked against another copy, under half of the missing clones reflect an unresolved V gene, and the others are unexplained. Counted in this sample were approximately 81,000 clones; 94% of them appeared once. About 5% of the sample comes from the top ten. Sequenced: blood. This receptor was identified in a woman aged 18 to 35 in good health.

CDR3 loop: CASRTTGSPRSAQHF. The nucleotide sequence reads as follows: TGTGCCAGTAGAACGACCGGGTCACCCCGTTCGGCCCAGCATTTT. The chain employs TRBV19 and TRBJ1-5; no D segment can be confidently identified. The CDR3 spans 15 residues, from the cysteine through the phenylalanine. Left in the record is the CDR3 DNA by itself, 45 bases read in frame from the first base. The germline ends are 23 bases apart after V is trimmed by 6 bases and J by 11 bases. The germline V gene (reference sequence) specifies LNHDA as CDR1 and SQIVND as CDR2. Reference TRBV19 and TRBJ1-5 genes cover what lies past the CDR3, so the full variable domain is DGGITQSPKYLFRKEGQNVTLSCEQNLNHDAMYWYRQDPGQGLRLIYYSQIVNDFQKGDIAEGYSVSREKKESFPLTVTSAQKNPTAFYLCASRTTGSPRSAQHFGDGTRLSIL.